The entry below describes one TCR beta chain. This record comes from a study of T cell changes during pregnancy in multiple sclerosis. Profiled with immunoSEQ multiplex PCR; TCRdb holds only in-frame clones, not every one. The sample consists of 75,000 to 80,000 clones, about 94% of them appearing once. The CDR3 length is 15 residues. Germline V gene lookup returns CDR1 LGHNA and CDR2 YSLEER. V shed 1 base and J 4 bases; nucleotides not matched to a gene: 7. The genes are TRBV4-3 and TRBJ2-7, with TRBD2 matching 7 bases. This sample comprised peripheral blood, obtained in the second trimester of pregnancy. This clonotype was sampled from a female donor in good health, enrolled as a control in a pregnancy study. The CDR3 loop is CASSQVSGGIYEQYF. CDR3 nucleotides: TGCGCCAGCAGCCAAGTATCCGGGGGGATTTACGAGCAGTACTTC.